The 16 T cell receptor beta chains below come from one sample, sequenced in a study of T cells in Graves' hyperthyroidism and ophthalmopathy. Amplified regions were TCR beta CDR3 sequences from RNA transcripts. A first-round RT-PCR of the TCR CDR3 used the HTBI primer set. A single record per CDR3 protein comes from TCRdb applying MiXCR to the multiplex PCR reads. The data show about half a million distinct CDR3 sequences, with 15% to 20% seen just once and roughly 29% held by the top ten. Sequences were obtained from blood. The receptors originated from a woman aged 25 to 39 with Graves' ophthalmopathy.

The rearrangement links TRBV6-2 or TRBV6-3 to TRBJ1-1; tentatively, D is TRBD1 (5 bases). In germline, CDR1 is MNHEY, CDR2 SVGEGT. The CDR3 has 13 amino acids. Trimming stripped 8 bases from V and 5 bases from J, with 15 bases between. As DNA, the CDR3 is TGTGCCAGCGCCGACGTGGGGGATACTGAAGCTTTCTTT. This encodes CASADVGDTEAFF.

This clonotype appeared a few times. The genes are TRBV7-9 and TRBJ2-3; TRBD2 might be the D (5 bases). The CDR3 consists of 13 residues. From germline, CDR1 is SEHNR and CDR2 FQNEAQ (reference sequence). Trimming took 5 bases from V and 6 from J, leaving 12 bases between them. CDR3 sequence reads: CASSPQTNDTQYF. The CDR3, as DNA: TGTGCCAGCAGCCCCCAGACTAACGATACGCAGTATTTT.

This clonotype was picked up a small number of times. The V gene is TRBV7-2, the J gene TRBJ2-7; 8 bases are shared with TRBD2. The ends lost 5 bases at V and 0 bases at J; junction bases unmatched: 9. CDR3 length: 16 amino acids. The germline CDR1 and CDR2 sequences are SGHTA and FQGNSA. The CDR3 spells CASSPGLAVSSYEQYF. CDR3 DNA: TGTGCCAGCAGCCCTGGACTAGCTGTAAGCTCCTACGAGCAGTACTTC.

This clonotype was observed a few times. The DNA of the CDR3 is TGTGCCATCAGCTCCGGGACAGCGGTCTACGAGCAGTACTTC. This translates into CAISSGTAVYEQYF. V and J are TRBV10-3 and TRBJ2-7, with TRBD1 matching 7 bases. From germline, CDR1 is ENHRY and CDR2 SYGVKD. Unmatched junction bases numbered 8, after V lost 6 bases and J lost 3 bases. The CDR3 is 14 residues long.

This clonotype was detected a few times. V and J are TRBV2 and TRBJ2-4; a possible D gene is TRBD1 (6 bases). V dropped 1 base and J dropped 5 bases, with 15 bases sitting between them. Germline values: CDR1 SNHLY, CDR2 FYNNEI. The CDR3 loop spans 16 amino acids. The CDR3 here is CASSEVSPGEENIQYF. The DNA of the CDR3 is TGTGCCAGCAGTGAAGTCAGCCCAGGGGAAGAAAACATTCAGTACTTC. The full variable domain, rest sourced from reference TRBV2 and TRBJ2-4, is EPEVTQTPSHQVTQMGQEVILRCVPISNHLYFYWYRQILGQKVEFLVSFYNNEISEKSEIFDDQFSVERPDGSNFTLKIRSTKLEDSAMYFCASSEVSPGEENIQYFGAGTRLSVL.

At least ten counts were recorded for this clonotype. V and J are TRBV7-2 and TRBJ2-1; a weak D match, TRBD2 (5 bases). Between the trimmed V and J ends, which lost 5 bases and 1 base, there was a span of 9 bases. CDR1 is SGHTA and CDR2 is FQGNSA in the germline V gene. This CDR3 is built from 14 residues. CDR3 residues: CASSVEVSYNEQFF. The CDR3 DNA follows: TGTGCCAGCAGCGTGGAGGTTTCCTACAATGAGCAGTTCTTC.

Note on this clonotype: The germline gene is not matched at one end of the junction; a read error may be the cause. This chain links TRBV5-1 with TRBJ2-7; D possibly corresponds to TRBD1 (5 bases). CDR1 and CDR2 (germline): SGHRS, YFSETQ. This CDR3 is built from 14 residues. CDR3 residues: CASSVDQGVHEQYF. The CDR3 bases are TGTGCCAGCAGCGTAGATCAGGGTGTCCACGAGCAGTACTTC.

The chain joins TRBV9 to TRBJ2-5; D might be TRBD1 (6 bases). The CDR3 runs 17 residues. Germline V gene sequence: CDR1 SGDLS, CDR2 YYNGEE. The germline V and J ends were trimmed by 3 bases and 3 bases, with 21 bases remaining between them. The CDR3, as DNA: TGTGCCAGCAGCGCAGGGGTCGCCAACAAGGGGAAAGAGACCCAGTACTTC. It yields the protein CASSAGVANKGKETQYF.

This clonotype has more than one count but fewer than ten. The chain is built from TRBV5-1 and TRBJ1-6, with a tentative D call TRBD1 (6 bases). Germline CDR1 is SGHRS and CDR2 is YFSETQ. The CDR3 is made up of 15 amino acids. V was pared by 3 bases and J by 7 bases, with 14 bases between. The CDR3, as DNA: TGCGCCAGCAGCTCGCGGACAGATGGGAATTCACCCCTCCACTTT. Protein product: CASSSRTDGNSPLHF.

This clonotype was seen ten or more times. The genes are TRBV11-2 and TRBJ2-7; no reliable D call. The ends were cut back, 1 base at V and 0 bases at J, with 10 bases in the middle. CDR3 length: 15 amino acids. The germline V gene has CDR1 SGHAT and CDR2 FQNNGV. The CDR3 bases are TGTGCCAGCAGCTTAGCAACGGATAGCTCCTACGAGCAGTACTTC. This translates into CASSLATDSSYEQYF.

In its sample, this clonotype was seen many times. The V call is TRBV20-1, the J call TRBJ2-7; D uncertain. The germline gives CDR1 DFQATT, CDR2 SNEGSKA (reference sequence). CDR3 length equals 13 residues. V lost 3 bases and J lost 2, with 11 bases in between. The CDR3 sequence is CSASSQETYEQYF. The CDR3 nucleotides read TGCAGTGCTAGTTCGCAGGAAACCTACGAGCAGTACTTC.

This clonotype has more than one count but fewer than ten. The gene calls are TRBV18 and TRBJ2-7; D may be TRBD2 (5 bases). V was trimmed by 3 bases and J by 2 bases, leaving 14 bases between them. The length of the CDR3 is 15 residues. Germline values: CDR1 KGHSH, CDR2 LQKENI. CDR3 coding DNA: TGTGCCAGCTCACCGCGGGTCCGGACCACCTACGAGCAGTACTTC. Residues: CASSPRVRTTYEQYF.

This clonotype was seen ten or more times. Germline and junction disagree at one end, which may indicate a read error. The J gene is TRBJ2-1, the V gene TRBV7-9, with 9 bases that match TRBD2. Germline assignment: CDR1 SEHNR and CDR2 FQNEAQ (reference sequence). CDR3 length: 19 amino acids. This CDR3 reads CASSFGHLIAGDSDNEQFF. The CDR3 DNA sequence: TGTGCCAGCAGCTTTGGCCACCTCATAGCGGGAGACTCCGACAATGAGCAGTTCTTC.

This clonotype was seen at least ten times. V and J are TRBV6-1 and TRBJ2-7; tentative D call: TRBD1 (6 bases). The V gene's germline CDR1 is MNHNS and CDR2 SASEGT. V was trimmed by 1 base and J by 1 base, leaving 14 bases between them. The CDR3 is made up of 16 amino acids. The CDR3 DNA sequence: TGTGCCAGCAGTGAAGTGCCGGGACACATTTCCTACGAGCAGTACTTC. Protein product: CASSEVPGHISYEQYF.

This clonotype was seen repeatedly, ten times or more. The chain couples TRBV18 to TRBJ2-1; 8 bases map to TRBD1. Germline lookup yields CDR1 KGHSH and CDR2 LQKENI. With V trimmed by 3 bases and J by 8 bases, 9 bases remained unmatched. There are 15 residues in the CDR3. The CDR3: CASSPRNDRGYEQFF. Written as DNA, the CDR3 is TGTGCCAGCTCACCCCGGAATGACAGGGGATATGAGCAGTTCTTC.

This clonotype was seen many times. The chain combines TRBV14 with TRBJ2-1; D is perhaps TRBD2 (6 bases). CDR3 length equals 15 residues. The germline V gene has CDR1 SGHDN and CDR2 FVKESK. Trimming cost V 1 base and J 6 bases, with 13 bases left between them. The CDR3 is CASSQVAGRFNEQFF. CDR3 sequence (DNA): TGTGCCAGCAGCCAAGTGGCAGGGAGGTTCAATGAGCAGTTCTTC.